The 8 T cell receptor beta chains below were found in one sample sequenced in a study of cytomegalovirus exposure and HLA in healthy donors. The PCR used 60 Vbeta and 13 Jbeta primers. Libraries were prepared by immunoSEQ multiplex PCR; TCRdb keeps only in-frame clonotypes and omits some of them. Seen here are about 190,000 clones, roughly 87% observed once, and the top ten hold about 1.1%. Sequencing was performed on PBMCs. All receptors derive from a boy between 2 and 15 years old in good health and CMV-seronegative.

This clone was seen only once. The CDR3 DNA follows: TGTGCCAGCAGTTTCCCCCTGGGGCCACAAGAGACCCAGTACTTC. Its translation: CASSFPLGPQETQYF. The rearrangement uses TRBV28 and TRBJ2-5; D perhaps matches TRBD1 (5 bases). There are 15 residues in the CDR3. Trimming pared 3 bases from V and 2 bases from J, leaving 13 bases between. Germline-derived CDR1 and CDR2 are MDHEN and SYDVKM.

This chain uses TRBV28 with TRBJ2-1, with D perhaps matching TRBD2 (6 bases). The germline V gene has CDR1 MDHEN and CDR2 SYDVKM. The CDR3 has 15 residues. V lost 5 bases and J 6 bases, leaving 17 bases between the germline ends. This CDR3 reads CASSTLGGSGNEQFF. CDR3 nucleotide sequence: TGTGCCAGCAGTACTCTTGGGGGTAGCGGCAATGAGCAGTTCTTC.

This sequence joins TRBV10-3 and TRBJ1-3; a possible D gene is TRBD1 (5 bases). Germline V gene lookup returns CDR1 ENHRY and CDR2 SYGVKD. V was trimmed by 3 bases and J by 8 bases, leaving 11 bases between them. CDR3 length equals 13 residues. CDR3 amino acids: CAISDSEGDTIYF. CDR3 nucleotide sequence: TGTGCCATCAGTGACTCAGAAGGGGACACCATATATTTT.

The chain combines TRBV28 with TRBJ2-7, with D maybe TRBD1 (6 bases). The CDR3 loop spans 15 amino acids. V was pared by 4 bases and J by 1 base, with 14 bases between. CDR1 is MDHEN, CDR2 SYDVKM, per germline. CDR3 sequence reads: CASSSRDGTSYEQYF. The DNA for the CDR3 is TGTGCCAGCAGTTCACGGGACGGGACATCCTACGAGCAGTACTTC.

The rearrangement joins TRBV11-3 to TRBJ2-7; 9 nucleotides agree with TRBD1. The V and J ends lost 4 bases and 7 bases, in that order; junction bases with no gene match: 8. Per the germline V gene, CDR1 is SGHNT and CDR2 is YENEEA. The CDR3 length is 14 residues. The CDR3 coding sequence is TGTGCCAGCAGCTCTCCGGGACAGGGAGATGAGCAGTACTTC. It is translated as CASSSPGQGDEQYF.

J is TRBJ1-1 and V is TRBV2, with 7 bases aligning to TRBD1. Per the germline V gene, CDR1 is SNHLY and CDR2 is FYNNEI. The CDR3 has 13 residues. V shed 11 bases, J shed 6 bases, and the junction held 12 bases outside the gene matches. The CDR3 sequence is CALKRGQPAEAFF. CDR3 in DNA: TGTGCCTTAAAGAGGGGGCAACCGGCTGAAGCTTTCTTT.

The chain couples TRBV25-1 to TRBJ2-7; tentative D call: TRBD1 (6 bases). Germline V lookup: CDR1 MGHDK, CDR2 SYGVNS. Between the trimmed V and J ends, which lost 4 bases and 12 bases, there was a span of 19 bases. The CDR3 is 13 residues long. CDR3 coding DNA: TGTGCCAGCAGTGTCTCTCAGGGGACACAACCGTACTTC. Translating it yields CASSVSQGTQPYF.

The chain links TRBV29-1 to TRBJ1-2; tentative D call: TRBD1 (5 bases). The germline gives CDR1 SQVTM, CDR2 ANQGSEA. V gave up 3 bases and J gave up 7 bases, with 12 bases separating them. The CDR3 length is 12 residues. The CDR3 DNA sequence: TGCAGCGTTGAGGTGTCAGGGTTTGGCTACACCTTC. It is translated as CSVEVSGFGYTF.